These 24 T cell receptor beta chains originate from one sample sequenced in a study of CD8+CD57+ T cells in acquired aplastic anemia. The template used for profiling TCR beta VDJ and CDR3 was genomic DNA. From the reads, TCRdb called clonotypes with MiXCR, one entry per CDR3 protein. The table lists approximately 470,000 distinct CDR3 sequences, approximately 33% of them singletons. Patients chosen for sequencing had CD8+CD57+ cells that had expanded, as shown by flow cytometry. Sequencing input: sorted CD4+, CD8+, or CD8+CD57+ T cells (not recorded which) from PBMCs. The receptors were sampled from a human donor with aplastic anemia.

Worth noting for this clonotype: At one end the junction does not follow the germline gene, possibly because of a read error. The CDR3 DNA reads as TGTGCCAGCAGCCCTGGAGGGGACCCGAACACCGGGAAGCTGTTTTTT. Protein sequence: CASSPGGDPNTGKLFF. The genes are TRBV4-2 and TRBJ2-2; D is perhaps TRBD2 (6 bases). Germline V gene data show CDR1 as LGHNA and CDR2 as YNFKEQ. This CDR3 contains 16 residues.

This rearrangement joins TRBV10-2 to TRBJ1-2, with a weak D call TRBD1 (5 bases). Germline CDR1 WSHSY, CDR2 SAAADI. V lost 0 bases to trimming and J lost 6 bases, with 11 bases between them. The CDR3 has 14 residues. CDR3 loop: CASSESRGVDGYTF. CDR3 coding DNA: TGCGCCAGCAGTGAGTCTCGGGGGGTCGATGGCTACACCTTC.

This clonotype has more than one count but fewer than ten. The CDR3 DNA follows: TGTGCCACCAGCAGAGATAATTGTGGGGAGACACAAAACTATGGCTACACCTTC. The encoded protein is CATSRDNCGETQNYGYTF. J is TRBJ1-2 and V is TRBV15; no firm D call. Trimming pared 0 bases from V and 2 bases from J, leaving 19 bases between. This CDR3 has 18 amino acids. The germline V gene has CDR1 LNHNV and CDR2 YYDKDF (reference sequence).

The chain uses TRBV13 and TRBJ1-1; TRBD1 is a possible D gene (6 bases). The V gene's germline CDR1 is PRHDT and CDR2 FYEKMQ (reference sequence). There are 15 residues in the CDR3. V dropped 7 bases and J dropped 7 bases, with 22 bases sitting between them. CDR3 nucleotides: TGTGCCAGCACTCAACAGATGGGGGCTGGTAATGAAGCTTTCTTT. Amino acid sequence: CASTQQMGAGNEAFF.

CDR3 nucleotides: TGTGCCAGCGCCGGGACAGGGAGTCAGCCCCAGCATTTT. It encodes CASAGTGSQPQHF. The chain recombines TRBV10-3 with TRBJ1-5; TRBD1 matches 9 bases. CDR3 size: 13 residues. V was clipped by 10 bases and J by 6 bases; unmatched bases: 7. Germline V gene data show CDR1 as ENHRY and CDR2 as SYGVKD.

The V gene is TRBV28, the J gene TRBJ1-1; 9 bases are a match to TRBD1. CDR3 length equals 12 residues. The germline V gene has CDR1 MDHEN and CDR2 SYDVKM. V was pared by 6 bases and J by 8 bases, with 4 bases of the junction left unmatched. The CDR3 spells CASRGTGWEAFF. CDR3 nucleotides: TGTGCCAGCAGGGGGACAGGGTGGGAAGCTTTCTTT. The full variable domain, with the rest looked up from reference TRBV28 and TRBJ1-1, is DVKVTQSSRYLVKRTGEKVFLECVQDMDHENMFWYRQDPGLGLRLIYFSYDVKMKEKGDIPEGYSVSREKKERFSLILESASTNQTSMYLCASRGTGWEAFFGQGTRLTVV.

This chain uses TRBV3-1 with TRBJ2-3; 8 bases line up with TRBD2. The germline V gene encodes CDR1 LGHDT and CDR2 YNNKEL (reference sequence). J was trimmed by 0 bases and V by 4 bases; bases with no gene match: 6. This CDR3 is built from 16 residues. The DNA for the CDR3 is TGTGCCAGCAGCCCGATTAGCGGGGTAAGCACAGATACGCAGTATTTT. It yields the protein CASSPISGVSTDTQYF.

The rearrangement uses TRBV2 and TRBJ1-1; D ambiguous. The CDR3 has 15 amino acids. Deletions cut 4 bases from V and 6 bases from J, with 18 bases between. Germline V CDR1 and CDR2: SNHLY, FYNNEI. The CDR3 sequence is CASSGPRYHHPEAFF. CDR3 sequence (DNA): TGTGCCAGCAGTGGGCCGCGATACCATCATCCTGAAGCTTTCTTT.

The gene calls are TRBV2 and TRBJ2-7; 10 bases line up with TRBD1. V lost 10 bases and J lost 9; bases outside the gene matches: 12. CDR3 length equals 13 residues. Germline V lookup: CDR1 SNHLY, CDR2 FYNNEI. In DNA, the CDR3 is TGTGCCACTACGGGGGACAGGGGAGTTCGGCAGTACTTC. Translating it yields CATTGDRGVRQYF.

The rearrangement links TRBV19 to TRBJ2-1; D is tentatively TRBD1 or TRBD2 (5 bases each). This CDR3 has 14 residues. CDR1 is LNHDA and CDR2 is SQIVND in the germline V gene (reference sequence). The V end lost 5 bases, the J end lost 7 bases, and 15 bases lay between the germline ends. CDR3 protein: CASSPPGRLNEQFF. DNA for the CDR3: TGTGCCAGTAGTCCTCCGGGACGGCTTAATGAGCAGTTCTTC.

The V and J genes are TRBV10-3 and TRBJ2-7; 7 bases are a match to TRBD1. CDR3 size: 13 residues. Germline V lookup: CDR1 ENHRY, CDR2 SYGVKD. Trimming took 11 bases from V and 6 from J; bases not matched to a gene: 13. The CDR3 DNA reads TGTGCCGGCAGCCTAGAGGGGGCGAGCGAGCAGTACTTC. It is translated as CAGSLEGASEQYF.

The J gene is TRBJ2-3, the V gene TRBV7-6; D is unresolved. Between the trimmed V and J ends, which lost 6 bases and 3 bases, there was a span of 10 bases. Germline loops: CDR1 SGHVS, CDR2 FNYEAQ. This CDR3 region has 13 residues. CDR3 DNA sequence: TGTGCCAGCAGTTTTGTTGCAACAGATACGCAGTATTTT. It yields the protein CASSFVATDTQYF.

This clonotype appeared a few times. This rearrangement joins TRBV7-8 to TRBJ2-1; D is possibly TRBD1 (5 bases). CDR3 length: 13 amino acids. Germline-derived CDR1 and CDR2 are SGHVS and FQNEAQ. Trimming took off 2 bases at V and 10 bases at J, with 12 bases between the two ends. CDR3 DNA sequence: TGTGCCAGCAGCTTAACTAAGGGGCGGGAGCAGTTCTTC. Translation: CASSLTKGREQFF.

In this sample, this clonotype turned up a few times. The chain links TRBV5-6 to TRBJ1-1; D remains unclear. The ends were cut back, 4 bases at V and 10 bases at J, with 20 bases in the middle. The CDR3 extends over 14 amino acids. Germline V gene lookup returns CDR1 SGHDT and CDR2 YYEEEE. The DNA of the CDR3 is TGTGCCAGCAGCCCCAGCAGTGATCGACGCGGAGCTTTCTTT. The encoded protein is CASSPSSDRRGAFF.

The chain joins TRBV6-2 or TRBV6-3 to TRBJ2-7; 11 positions match TRBD1. The CDR3 loop spans 15 amino acids. CDR1 MNHEY and CDR2 SVGEGT come from the germline V gene. J gave up 6 bases and V 2 bases, and 6 bases lay outside the gene matches. CDR3 nucleotide sequence: TGTGCCAGCAGTTACACTCGGACAGGGGGCGGCGAGCAGTACTTC. This encodes CASSYTRTGGGEQYF.

This clonotype has just a few counts. This sequence joins TRBV7-3 and TRBJ2-1; 8 nucleotides match TRBD1. In germline, CDR1 is SGHTA, CDR2 FQGTGA. With 5 bases clipped from V and 4 bases from J, the junction kept 7 bases outside the gene matches. This CDR3 is 15 amino acids long. In DNA, the CDR3 is TGTGCCAGCAGCGCCGAGGACAGGGAGTACAATGAGCAGTTCTTC. Encoded protein: CASSAEDREYNEQFF.

This clonotype was seen a handful of times. This chain connects TRBV25-1 to TRBJ1-5; D perhaps matches TRBD1 (5 bases). Germline V gene data show CDR1 as MGHDK and CDR2 as SYGVNS. This CDR3 region has 16 residues. Trimming stripped 5 bases from V and 4 bases from J, with 18 bases between. CDR3 DNA: TGTGCCAGCAGTTTGGACAACCGGGCCCTGAATCAGCCCCAGCATTTT. This sequence encodes CASSLDNRALNQPQHF.

The chain links TRBV2 to TRBJ2-5; D uncertain. The CDR3 covers 12 residues. V was clipped by 11 bases and J by 1 base, with 11 bases between them. The germline V gene has CDR1 SNHLY and CDR2 FYNNEI. The CDR3 DNA reads TGTGCCTGGAGTGTGCTCCAAGAGACCCAGTACTTC. It yields the protein CAWSVLQETQYF. Complete variable domain (other parts from reference TRBV2 and TRBJ2-5): EPEVTQTPSHQVTQMGQEVILRCVPISNHLYFYWYRQILGQKVEFLVSFYNNEISEKSEIFDDQFSVERPDGSNFTLKIRSTKLEDSAMYFCAWSVLQETQYFGPGTRLLVL.

The CDR3 DNA reads as TGTGCCACCAGCAGACAACAGGGCAGGCATAATTCACCCCTCCACTTT. Its translation is CATSRQQGRHNSPLHF. This chain links TRBV15 with TRBJ1-6; a weak D match, TRBD1 (6 bases). From germline, CDR1 is LNHNV and CDR2 YYDKDF (reference sequence). The V and J ends lost 2 bases and 5 bases respectively, with 13 bases between them. CDR3 length: 16 amino acids.

This chain links TRBV7-2 with TRBJ1-2; D gene ambiguous. Germline assignment: CDR1 SGHTA and CDR2 FQGNSA. The V end lost 5 bases, the J end lost 4 bases, and 14 bases lay between the germline ends. CDR3 length: 14 residues. CDR3 protein: CASSRRREPYGYTF. As DNA, the CDR3 is TGTGCCAGCAGCCGCAGACGGGAGCCCTATGGCTACACCTTC. Filled out from reference TRBV7-2 and TRBJ1-2, the complete variable domain reads GAGVSQSPSNKVTEKGKDVELRCDPISGHTALYWYRQSLGQGLEFLIYFQGNSAPDKSGLPSDRFSAERTGGSVSTLTIQRTQQEDSAVYLCASSRRREPYGYTFGSGTRLTVV.

This clonotype was counted a few times. V gene TRBV11-1 combines with J gene TRBJ2-1, with 7 bases aligning to TRBD2. This CDR3 region has 16 residues. The junction had 3 bases not matched to a gene; V was cut back by 1 base and J by 0 bases. Per the germline V gene, CDR1 is SGHAT and CDR2 is FQDESV (reference sequence). The CDR3 region has the DNA TGTGCCAGCAGCTTAGTTGCGGGAGACTCCTACAATGAGCAGTTCTTC. This sequence encodes CASSLVAGDSYNEQFF. The variable domain in full, with the rest retrieved from reference TRBV11-1 and TRBJ2-1, is EAEVAQSPRYKITEKSQAVAFWCDPISGHATLYWYRQILGQGPELLVQFQDESVVDDSQLPKDRFSAERLKGVDSTLKIQPAELGDSAMYLCASSLVAGDSYNEQFFGPGTRLTVL.

As to this clonotype: A much larger clone sits a single nucleotide away, making a read error possible. The CDR3 loop reads CAKNRDGHMNTEAFF. The DNA of the CDR3 is TGTGCCAAGAACCGGGACGGTCACATGAACACTGAAGCTTTCTTT. The chain employs TRBV19 and TRBJ1-1; weak D call: TRBD1 (5 bases). The CDR3 is made up of 15 amino acids. The V gene's germline CDR1 is LNHDA and CDR2 SQIVND (reference sequence). V dropped 10 bases and J dropped 0 bases, with 18 bases sitting between them.

In DNA form, the CDR3 reads TGTGCCAGCAGCGTAGATTCCGGCGGAAACACCATATATTTT. It codes for CASSVDSGGNTIYF. V usage is TRBV9 and J usage is TRBJ1-3; D not resolved. The CDR3 is 14 residues long. Germline CDR1 SGDLS, CDR2 YYNGEE. V was pared by 0 bases and J by 4 bases, with 8 bases between. The variable domain in full, with the rest retrieved from reference TRBV9 and TRBJ1-3, is DSGVTQTPKHLITATGQRVTLRCSPRSGDLSVYWYQQSLDQGLQFLIQYYNGEERAKGNILERFSAQQFPDLHSELNLSSLELGDSALYFCASSVDSGGNTIYFGEGSWLTVV.

This clonotype was picked up a small number of times. This sequence joins TRBV5-1 and TRBJ1-1, with D hard to call. Germline CDR1 SGHRS, CDR2 YFSETQ. The V end was cut by 2 bases, the J end by 6 bases, with 14 bases between. The CDR3 is 14 residues long. CDR3 loop: CASSFVSELAEAFF. CDR3 nucleotide sequence: TGCGCCAGCAGCTTCGTTTCCGAACTCGCTGAAGCTTTCTTT.